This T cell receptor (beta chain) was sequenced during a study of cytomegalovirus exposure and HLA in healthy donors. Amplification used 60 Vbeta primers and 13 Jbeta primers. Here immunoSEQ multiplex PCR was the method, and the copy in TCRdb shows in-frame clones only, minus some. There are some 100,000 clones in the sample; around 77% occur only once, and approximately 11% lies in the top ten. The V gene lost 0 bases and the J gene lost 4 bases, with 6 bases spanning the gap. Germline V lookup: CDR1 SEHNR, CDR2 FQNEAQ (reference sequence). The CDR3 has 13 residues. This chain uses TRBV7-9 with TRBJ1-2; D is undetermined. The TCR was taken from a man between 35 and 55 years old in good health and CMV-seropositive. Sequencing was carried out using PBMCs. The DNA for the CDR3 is TGTGCCAGCAGCTTAGCTGAGGGCTATGGCTACACCTTC. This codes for CASSLAEGYGYTF.